The clone carrying this T cell receptor (beta chain) was seen ten or more times. Its antigen is currently unknown. The CDR3 extends 3 residues past the end of the read, so its final part is completed from the germline J gene. The length of the CDR3 is 17 residues. The germline V gene encodes CDR1 LNHDA and CDR2 SQIVND (reference sequence). J was trimmed by 8 bases and V by 4 bases; bases with no gene match: 13. This table comes from immunoSEQ multiplex PCR, and its TCRdb copy is limited to in-frame clones, with some not included. Sampling found 50,000 to 60,000 clones, none seen once. This entry belongs to a study of T cell clonality in common variable immunodeficiency. Findings and limits, study-wide: Common variable immunodeficiency TCR beta sequences reportedly had fewer deletions and N-nucleotide insertions.

Each donor provided about 4.5 to 9 ml of heparinized whole blood. This chain connects TRBV19 to TRBJ2-4, with 11 bases identical to TRBD2. The receptor's source is a person aged 18 to 75 in good health. Material for sequencing was peripheral blood mononuclear cells. Partial CDR3 DNA: TGTGCCAGTAGTAAAACCGGGACTAGCGGTTGGGTAGACATT. Its translation: CASSKTGTSGWVDI. The whole CDR3 sequence is CASSKTGTSGWVDIQYF.